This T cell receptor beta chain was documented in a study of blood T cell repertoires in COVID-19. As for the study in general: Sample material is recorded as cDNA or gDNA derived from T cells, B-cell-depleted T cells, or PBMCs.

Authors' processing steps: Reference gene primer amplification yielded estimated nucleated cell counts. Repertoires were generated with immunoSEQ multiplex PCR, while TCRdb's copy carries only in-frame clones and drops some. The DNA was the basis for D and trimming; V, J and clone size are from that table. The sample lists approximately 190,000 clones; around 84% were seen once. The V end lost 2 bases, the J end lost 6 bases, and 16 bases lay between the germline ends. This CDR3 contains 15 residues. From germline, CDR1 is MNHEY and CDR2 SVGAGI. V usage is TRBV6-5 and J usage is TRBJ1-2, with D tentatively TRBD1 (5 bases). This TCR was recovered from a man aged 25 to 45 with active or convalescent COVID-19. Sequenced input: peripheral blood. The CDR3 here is CASSYLLDRPHGYTF. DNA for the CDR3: TGTGCCAGCAGTTACCTTCTCGACAGACCCCATGGCTACACCTTC.